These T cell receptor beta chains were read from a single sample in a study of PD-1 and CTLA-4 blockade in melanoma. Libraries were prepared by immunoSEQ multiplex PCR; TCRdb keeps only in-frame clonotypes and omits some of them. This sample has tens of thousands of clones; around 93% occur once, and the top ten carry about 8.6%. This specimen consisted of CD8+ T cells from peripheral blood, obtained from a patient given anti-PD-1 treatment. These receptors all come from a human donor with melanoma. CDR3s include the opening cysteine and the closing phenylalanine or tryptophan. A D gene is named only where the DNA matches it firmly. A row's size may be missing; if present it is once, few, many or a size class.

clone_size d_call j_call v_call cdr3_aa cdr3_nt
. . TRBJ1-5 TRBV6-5 CASSTSVYSNQPQHF TGTGCCAGCAGTACCTCCGTTTATAGCAATCAGCCCCAGCATTTT
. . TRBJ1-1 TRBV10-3 CAIAPSATGPQNTEAFF TGTGCCATAGCTCCCTCCGCGACAGGCCCTCAGAACACTGAAGCTTTCTTT
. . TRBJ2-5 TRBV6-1 CASSEAAAEETQYF TGTGCCAGCAGTGAAGCCGCGGCGGAAGAGACCCAGTACTTC
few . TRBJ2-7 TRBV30 CAWSEDSYEQYF TGTGCCTGGAGTGAGGATTCCTACGAGCAGTACTTC
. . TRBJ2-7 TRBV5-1 CASSPTESYEQYF TGCGCCAGCAGCCCCACGGAGTCCTACGAGCAGTACTTC
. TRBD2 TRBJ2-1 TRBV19 CASKSLAGDNEQFF TGTGCCAGTAAAAGCCTAGCGGGAGACAATGAGCAGTTCTTC
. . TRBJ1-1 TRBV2 CASLLGEGTEAFF TGTGCCAGCCTACTCGGGGAAGGCACTGAAGCTTTCTTT
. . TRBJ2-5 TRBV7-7 CASSLSGMETQYF TGTGCTAGCAGCTTATCGGGCATGGAGACCCAGTACTTC
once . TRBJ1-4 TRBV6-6 CASRRGEKLFF TGTGCCAGCAGGAGGGGCGAAAAACTGTTTTTT
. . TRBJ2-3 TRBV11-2 CASSLEAQPRLYTQYF TGTGCCAGCAGCTTAGAGGCCCAACCTCGTTTGTATACGCAGTATTTT
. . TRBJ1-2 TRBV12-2 CASHPFPGRVYGYTF TGTGCAAGTCACCCTTTCCCCGGACGTGTCTATGGCTACACCTTC
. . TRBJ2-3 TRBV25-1 CASSESEEGGSTDTQYF TGTGCCAGCAGTGAATCCGAGGAGGGGGGAAGCACAGATACGCAGTATTTT
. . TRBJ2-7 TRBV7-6 CASSLGKGSREQYF TGTGCCAGCAGCTTAGGGAAGGGTTCTCGGGAGCAGTACTTC
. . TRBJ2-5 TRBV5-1 CASSLGAAQETQYF TGCGCCAGCAGCTTGGGGGCAGCTCAAGAGACCCAGTACTTC